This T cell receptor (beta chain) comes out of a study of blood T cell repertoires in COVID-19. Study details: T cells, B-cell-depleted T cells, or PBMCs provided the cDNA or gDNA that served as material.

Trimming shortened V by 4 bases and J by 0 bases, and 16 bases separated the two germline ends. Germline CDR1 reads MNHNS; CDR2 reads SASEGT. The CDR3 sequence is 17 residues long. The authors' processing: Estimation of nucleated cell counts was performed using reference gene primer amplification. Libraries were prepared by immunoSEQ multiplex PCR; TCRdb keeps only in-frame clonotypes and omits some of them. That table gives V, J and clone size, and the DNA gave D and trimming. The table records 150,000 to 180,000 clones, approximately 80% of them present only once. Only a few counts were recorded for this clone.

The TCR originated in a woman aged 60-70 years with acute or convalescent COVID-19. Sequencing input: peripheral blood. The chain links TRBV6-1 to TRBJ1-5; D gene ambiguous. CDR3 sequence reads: CASSGRRLLDSNQPQHF. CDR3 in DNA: TGTGCCAGCAGTGGAAGGCGACTCCTCGATAGCAATCAGCCCCAGCATTTT.